The entry below describes one T cell receptor (beta chain). Each CDR3 protein gets one entry after TCRdb re-called the RT-PCR reads with MiXCR. The sample consists of some 540,000 distinct CDR3 sequences, less than 25% of them appearing once. The CDR3 loop spans 15 amino acids. The V gene's germline CDR1 is SGHRS and CDR2 YFSETQ. Trimming removed 0 bases from V and 9 bases from J, with 16 bases in between. These data originate in a study of response to subunit inactivated influenza vaccine. These data are also associated with another study on T cells expressing NK-cell markers. That publication notes: Generation of TCR beta cDNA was performed by 5'RACE template switching incorporating UMIs. Sorted CD3+CD56+NKG2C+, CD3+CD56+NKG2C- and CD3+CD56-NKG2C+ T cells provided the TCR beta repertoires. Seven of the eight sequenced donors were HCMV-seropositive; one was seronegative. These clonotypes, the leaders elsewhere, also led the CD3+CD56-NKG2C+ fraction in a handful of donors.

V is TRBV5-1 and J is TRBJ2-1, with a weak D call TRBD1 (5 bases). The input for sequencing was CD4+ T cells sorted from PBMCs, taken approximately 13 days after vaccination. This sequence originates from a man aged 50-60 years who received an inactivated influenza vaccine. CDR3 loop: CASSLGDRGFSEQFF. CDR3 nucleotides: TGCGCCAGCAGCTTGGGGGATAGGGGCTTTAGTGAGCAGTTCTTC.